This TCR beta chain was identified during a study of OX40 agonist ivuxolimab in advanced cancers. There are 13 residues in the CDR3. The V gene lost 5 bases and the J gene lost 8 bases, with 13 bases spanning the gap. Germline V gene lookup returns CDR1 LNHNV and CDR2 YYDKDF (reference sequence). The method was immunoSEQ multiplex PCR; TCRdb's version includes in-frame clones alone and lacks a portion of them. The profile covers 45,000 or so clones, with approximately 86% appearing a single time and roughly 12% taken by the ten largest. This sequence was found in an adult with an advanced solid tumor such as melanoma, head and neck, liver or kidney cancer. The starting material was CD4+ or CD8+ T cells sorted from blood, obtained in a trial of the OX40 agonist ivuxolimab. The rearrangement links TRBV15 to TRBJ1-5; D gene unclear. The CDR3 spells CATSVGRQKPQHF. The CDR3 nucleotides are TGTGCCACCAGCGTGGGCCGCCAGAAGCCCCAGCATTTT.